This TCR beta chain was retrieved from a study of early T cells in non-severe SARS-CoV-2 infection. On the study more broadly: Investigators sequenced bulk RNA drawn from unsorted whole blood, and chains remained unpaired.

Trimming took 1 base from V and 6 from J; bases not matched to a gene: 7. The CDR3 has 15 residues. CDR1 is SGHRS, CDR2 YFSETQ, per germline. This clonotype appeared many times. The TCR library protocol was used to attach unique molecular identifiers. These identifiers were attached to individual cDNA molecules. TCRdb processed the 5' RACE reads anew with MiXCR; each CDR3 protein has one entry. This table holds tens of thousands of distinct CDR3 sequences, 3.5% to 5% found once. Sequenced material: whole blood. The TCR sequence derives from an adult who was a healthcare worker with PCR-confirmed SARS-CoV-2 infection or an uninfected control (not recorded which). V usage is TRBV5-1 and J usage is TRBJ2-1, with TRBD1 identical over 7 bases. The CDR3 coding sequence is TGCGCCAGCAGCTTGAACAGGGGTTTGGGCAATGAGCAGTTCTTC. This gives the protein CASSLNRGLGNEQFF.